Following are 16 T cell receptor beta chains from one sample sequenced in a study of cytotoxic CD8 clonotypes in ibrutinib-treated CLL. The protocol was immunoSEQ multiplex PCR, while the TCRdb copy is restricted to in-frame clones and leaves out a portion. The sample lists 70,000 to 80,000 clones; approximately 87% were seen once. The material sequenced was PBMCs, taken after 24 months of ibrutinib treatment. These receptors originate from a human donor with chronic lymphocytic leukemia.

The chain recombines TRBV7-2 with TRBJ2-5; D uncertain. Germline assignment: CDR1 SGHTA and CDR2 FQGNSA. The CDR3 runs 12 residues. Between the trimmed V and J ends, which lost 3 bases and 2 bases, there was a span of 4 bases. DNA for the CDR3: TGTGCCAGCAGCTTTGGTCAAGAGACCCAGTACTTC. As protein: CASSFGQETQYF. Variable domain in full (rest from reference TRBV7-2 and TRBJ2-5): GAGVSQSPSNKVTEKGKDVELRCDPISGHTALYWYRQSLGQGLEFLIYFQGNSAPDKSGLPSDRFSAERTGGSVSTLTIQRTQQEDSAVYLCASSFGQETQYFGPGTRLLVL.

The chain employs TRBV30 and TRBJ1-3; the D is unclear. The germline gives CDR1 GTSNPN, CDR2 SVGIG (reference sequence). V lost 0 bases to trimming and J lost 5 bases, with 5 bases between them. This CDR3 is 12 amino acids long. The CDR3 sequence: CAWSVLRNTIYF. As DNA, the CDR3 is TGTGCCTGGAGTGTACTGCGAAACACCATATATTTT.

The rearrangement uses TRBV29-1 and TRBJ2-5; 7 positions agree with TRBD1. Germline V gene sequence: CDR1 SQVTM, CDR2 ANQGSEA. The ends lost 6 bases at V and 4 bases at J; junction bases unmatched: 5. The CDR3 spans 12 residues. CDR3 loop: CSVRGTGETQYF. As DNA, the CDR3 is TGCAGCGTCAGGGGGACGGGAGAGACCCAGTACTTC.

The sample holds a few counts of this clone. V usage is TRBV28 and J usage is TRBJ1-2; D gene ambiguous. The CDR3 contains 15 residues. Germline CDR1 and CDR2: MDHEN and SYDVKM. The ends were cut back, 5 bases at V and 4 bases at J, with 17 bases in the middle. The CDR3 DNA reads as TGTGCCAGCAGTCCGCCGGGTAGGCTCTTCTATGGCTACACCTTC. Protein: CASSPPGRLFYGYTF.

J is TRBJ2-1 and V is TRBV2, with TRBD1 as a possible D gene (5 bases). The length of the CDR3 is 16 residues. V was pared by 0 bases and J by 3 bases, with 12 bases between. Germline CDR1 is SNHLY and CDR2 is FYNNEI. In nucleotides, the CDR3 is TGTGCCAGCAGTGAAGCTCGGGCAGGGTTCTACAATGAGCAGTTCTTC. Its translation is CASSEARAGFYNEQFF. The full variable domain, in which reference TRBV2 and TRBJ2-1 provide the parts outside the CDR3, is EPEVTQTPSHQVTQMGQEVILRCVPISNHLYFYWYRQILGQKVEFLVSFYNNEISEKSEIFDDQFSVERPDGSNFTLKIRSTKLEDSAMYFCASSEARAGFYNEQFFGPGTRLTVL.

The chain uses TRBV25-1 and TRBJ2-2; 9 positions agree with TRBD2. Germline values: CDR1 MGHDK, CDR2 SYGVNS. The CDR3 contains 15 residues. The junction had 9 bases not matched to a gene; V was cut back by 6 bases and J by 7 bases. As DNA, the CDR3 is TGTGCCAGCAGAGAGCCTAGCGGGACGGGCGGGGAGCTGTTTTTT. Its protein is CASREPSGTGGELFF.

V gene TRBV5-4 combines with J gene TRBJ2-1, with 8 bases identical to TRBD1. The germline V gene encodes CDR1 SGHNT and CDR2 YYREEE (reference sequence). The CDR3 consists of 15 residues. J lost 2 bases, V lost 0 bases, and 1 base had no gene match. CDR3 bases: TGTGCCAGCAGCTTGGGGGACAGGACCTACAATGAGCAGTTCTTC. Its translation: CASSLGDRTYNEQFF.

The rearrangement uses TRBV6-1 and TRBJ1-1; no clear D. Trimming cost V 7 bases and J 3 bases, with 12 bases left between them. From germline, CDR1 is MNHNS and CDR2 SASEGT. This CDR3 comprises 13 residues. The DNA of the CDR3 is TGTGCCAGCATGACGGACGTAGACACTGAAGCTTTCTTT. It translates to CASMTDVDTEAFF.

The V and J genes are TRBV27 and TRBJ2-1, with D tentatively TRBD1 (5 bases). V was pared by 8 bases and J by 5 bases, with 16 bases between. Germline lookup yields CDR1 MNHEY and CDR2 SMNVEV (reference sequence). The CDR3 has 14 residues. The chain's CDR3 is CASGLGAYDNEQFF. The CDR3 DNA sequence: TGTGCCAGCGGATTAGGGGCGTATGACAATGAGCAGTTCTTC.

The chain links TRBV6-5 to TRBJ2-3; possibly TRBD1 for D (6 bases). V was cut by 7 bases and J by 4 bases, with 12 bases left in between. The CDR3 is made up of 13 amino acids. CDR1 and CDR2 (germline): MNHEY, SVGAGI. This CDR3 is CASKRGSPDTQYF. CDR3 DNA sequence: TGTGCCAGCAAGAGGGGGAGTCCAGATACGCAGTATTTT.

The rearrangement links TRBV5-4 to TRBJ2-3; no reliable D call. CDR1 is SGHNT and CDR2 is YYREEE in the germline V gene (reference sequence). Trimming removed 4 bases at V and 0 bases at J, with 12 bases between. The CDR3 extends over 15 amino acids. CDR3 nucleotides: TGTGCCAGCAGCCCAGGCCACGCTAGCACAGATACGCAGTATTTT. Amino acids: CASSPGHASTDTQYF.

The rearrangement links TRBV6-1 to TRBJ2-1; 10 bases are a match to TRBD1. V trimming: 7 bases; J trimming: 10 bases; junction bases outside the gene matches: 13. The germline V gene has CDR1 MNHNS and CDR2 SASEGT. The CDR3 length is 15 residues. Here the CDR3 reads CASTQRQGAGVEQFF. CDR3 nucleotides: TGTGCCAGCACCCAGCGACAGGGGGCTGGCGTCGAGCAGTTCTTC.

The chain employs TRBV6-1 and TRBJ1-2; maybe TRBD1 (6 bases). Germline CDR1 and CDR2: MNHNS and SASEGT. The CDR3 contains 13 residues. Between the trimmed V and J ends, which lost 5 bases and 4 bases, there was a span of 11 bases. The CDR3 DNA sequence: TGTGCCAGCAGTACCGACAGGAGCTATGGCTACACCTTC. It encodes CASSTDRSYGYTF.

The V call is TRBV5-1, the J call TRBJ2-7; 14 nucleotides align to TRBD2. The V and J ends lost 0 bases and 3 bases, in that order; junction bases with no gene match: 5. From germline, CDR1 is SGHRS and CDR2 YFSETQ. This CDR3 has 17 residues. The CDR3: CASSLGPGTSGSYEQYF. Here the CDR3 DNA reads TGCGCCAGCAGCTTGGGCCCCGGGACTAGCGGGAGCTACGAGCAGTACTTC.

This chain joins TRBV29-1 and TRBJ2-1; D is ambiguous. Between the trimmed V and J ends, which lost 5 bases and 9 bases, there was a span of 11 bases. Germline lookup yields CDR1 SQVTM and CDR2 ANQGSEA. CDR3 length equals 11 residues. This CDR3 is CSVHQLSEQFF. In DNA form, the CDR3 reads TGCAGCGTTCACCAATTATCTGAGCAGTTCTTC.

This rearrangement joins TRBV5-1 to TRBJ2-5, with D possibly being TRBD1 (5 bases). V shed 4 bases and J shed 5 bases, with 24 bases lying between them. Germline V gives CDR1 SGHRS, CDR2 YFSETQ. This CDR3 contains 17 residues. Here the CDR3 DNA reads TGCGCCAGCAGCCCTCGGGCAGGGCCTTCGCCTAGGGAGACCCAGTACTTC. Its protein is CASSPRAGPSPRETQYF.